This T cell receptor (beta chain) was captured in a study of blood T cell repertoires in COVID-19. Study-wide context: The samples span acute and convalescent COVID-19 from the United States, Italy and Spain. Sources were T cells, B-cell-depleted T cells, or PBMCs; the material itself was cDNA or gDNA.

There are 15 residues in the CDR3. The germline CDR1 and CDR2 sequences are SEHNR and FQNEAQ (reference sequence). The ends lost 2 bases at V and 4 bases at J; junction bases unmatched: 7. As handled by the study authors: Counts of nucleated cells, estimated from reference gene primer amplification, were obtained. The data were produced by immunoSEQ multiplex PCR, yet TCRdb's version contains in-frame clones alone and is incomplete. The V and J calls and clone size were taken over from that table, and D and trimming were inferred from the DNA. This table has nearly 110,000 clones, approximately 84% appearing once.

Material for sequencing was peripheral blood. The sequence derives from a human donor in a cohort sampled during active COVID-19. V is TRBV7-9 and J is TRBJ1-1; 7 bases map to TRBD1. The CDR3 loop reads CASSLTGAASTEAFF. DNA for the CDR3: TGTGCCAGCAGCTTAACAGGGGCGGCCAGCACTGAAGCTTTCTTT.